The T cell receptor (beta chain) under discussion was sequenced for a study of cytomegalovirus exposure and HLA in healthy donors. Study-wide background: The 90 to 150 validation repertoires matched the approximately 700 first-cohort repertoires in platform, a later analysis reported.

A note on this clone: Its target is unknown.

Separate from the roughly 720-subject first cohort was the approximately 130-subject validation cohort, to which the donors belonged. Points from the study as a whole: Some TCR beta chains (about 170 of them) were listed as cytomegalovirus-associated. Using the classifier, cytomegalovirus status was reportedly diagnosed with high specificity and sensitivity.

The CDR3 contains 15 residues. Germline V gives CDR1 SGDLS, CDR2 YYNGEE. After removal of 3 bases from V and 8 bases from J, the junction contained 9 bases not matched to a gene. The data were produced by immunoSEQ multiplex PCR, yet TCRdb's version contains in-frame clones alone and is incomplete. Here the sample spans tens of thousands of clones, 94% being singletons. The sequenced sample was PBMCs. The genes are TRBV9 and TRBJ1-4, with 8 bases fitting TRBD1. The receptor was derived from a woman in her late teens or twenties in good health and CMV-seropositive. CDR3 sequence (DNA): TGTGCCAGCAGCGGAGGACAGGGTGGAGGCGAAAAACTGTTTTTT. This gives the protein CASSGGQGGGEKLFF.